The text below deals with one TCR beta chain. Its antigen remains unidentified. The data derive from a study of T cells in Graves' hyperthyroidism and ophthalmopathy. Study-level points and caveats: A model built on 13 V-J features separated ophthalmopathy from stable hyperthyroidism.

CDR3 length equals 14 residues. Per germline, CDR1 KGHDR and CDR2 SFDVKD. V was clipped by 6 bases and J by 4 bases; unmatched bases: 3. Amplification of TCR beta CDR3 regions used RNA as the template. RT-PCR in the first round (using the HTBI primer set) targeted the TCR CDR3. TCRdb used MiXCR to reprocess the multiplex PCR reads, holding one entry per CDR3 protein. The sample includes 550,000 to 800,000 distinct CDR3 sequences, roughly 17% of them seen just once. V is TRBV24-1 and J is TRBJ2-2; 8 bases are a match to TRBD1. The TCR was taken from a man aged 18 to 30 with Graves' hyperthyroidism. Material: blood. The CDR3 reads CATSRTGSTGELFF. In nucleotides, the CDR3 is TGTGCCACCAGTAGGACAGGGAGCACCGGGGAGCTGTTTTTT.